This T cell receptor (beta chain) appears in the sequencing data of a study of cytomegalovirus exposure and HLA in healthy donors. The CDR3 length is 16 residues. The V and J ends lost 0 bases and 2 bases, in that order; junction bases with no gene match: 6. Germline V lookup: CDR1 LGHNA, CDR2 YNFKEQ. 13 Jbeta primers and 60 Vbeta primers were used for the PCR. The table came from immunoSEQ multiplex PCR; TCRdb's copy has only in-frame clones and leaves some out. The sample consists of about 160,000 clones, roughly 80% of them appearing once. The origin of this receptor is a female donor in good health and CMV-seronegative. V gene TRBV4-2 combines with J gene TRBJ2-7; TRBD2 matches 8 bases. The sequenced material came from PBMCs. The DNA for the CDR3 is TGTGCCAGCAGCCAAGAGCTAGCGGGTGACACCTACGAGCAGTACTTC. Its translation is CASSQELAGDTYEQYF.